These 16 T cell receptor beta chains were sequenced from one sample in a study of T cell changes during pregnancy in multiple sclerosis. Method: immunoSEQ multiplex PCR; TCRdb's copy keeps in-frame clones and lacks some. The sample gives about 51,000 clones, approximately 92% of which show up once; around 0.61% is in the top ten. The sample consisted of CD4+ T cells from peripheral blood mononuclear cells, taken in the third trimester of pregnancy. These receptors all stem from a female donor with multiple sclerosis, enrolled in a pregnancy study.

This chain uses TRBV9 with TRBJ2-1; TRBD1 is a possible D gene (6 bases). Trimming removed 0 bases at V and 6 bases at J, with 16 bases between. Germline values: CDR1 SGDLS, CDR2 YYNGEE. The CDR3 runs 16 residues. CDR3 in DNA: TGTGCCAGCAGCGTAGTGGGGGCTAGCTCCGGCAATGAGCAGTTCTTC. Its translation: CASSVVGASSGNEQFF.

The chain combines TRBV6-5 with TRBJ1-2, with D possibly matching TRBD1 (5 bases). CDR1 and CDR2 (germline): MNHEY, SVGAGI. The CDR3 is 14 amino acids. Trimming took off 4 bases at V and 4 bases at J, with 13 bases between the two ends. CDR3 bases: TGTGCCAGCAGTTTTGGCAGGGTGGGCTATGGCTACACCTTC. Protein sequence: CASSFGRVGYGYTF.

This chain uses TRBV28 with TRBJ2-7, with 14 bases fitting TRBD2. There are 14 residues in the CDR3. CDR1 MDHEN and CDR2 SYDVKM come from the germline V gene. With 6 bases clipped from V and 11 bases from J, the junction kept 9 bases outside the gene matches. The CDR3 loop reads CASSRGTSGRSKYF. In DNA, the CDR3 is TGTGCCAGCAGCCGAGGGACTAGCGGGAGAAGCAAGTACTTC.

The rearrangement joins TRBV30 to TRBJ1-3; D is ambiguous. Germline assignment: CDR1 GTSNPN and CDR2 SVGIG (reference sequence). V was cut by 5 bases and J by 0 bases, with 11 bases left in between. This CDR3 region has 14 residues. CDR3 DNA sequence: TGTGCCTGGGCCCCTGACTTCTCTGGAAACACCATATATTTT. This sequence encodes CAWAPDFSGNTIYF.

This clone has only a few counts. This chain connects TRBV7-9 to TRBJ2-2; the D gene is possibly TRBD2 (7 bases). CDR1 and CDR2 from the germline V gene are SEHNR and FQNEAQ (reference sequence). V lost 3 bases to trimming and J lost 2 bases, with 10 bases between them. CDR3 length: 15 residues. The CDR3 reads CASSFSGGNTGELFF. The CDR3 DNA reads TGTGCCAGCAGCTTCTCGGGGGGCAACACCGGGGAGCTGTTTTTT.

The V call is TRBV28, the J call TRBJ2-5; maybe TRBD2 (7 bases). The germline CDR1 and CDR2 sequences are MDHEN and SYDVKM. The ends were cut back, 3 bases at V and 5 bases at J, with 19 bases in the middle. The CDR3 contains 16 residues. CDR3 in amino acids: CASSFLGLGGLETQYF. CDR3 sequence (DNA): TGTGCCAGCAGTTTCCTCGGTTTGGGGGGGCTCGAGACCCAGTACTTC.

J is TRBJ2-7 and V is TRBV6-5; TRBD2 agrees at 11 bases. This CDR3 region has 15 residues. The trim removed 4 bases at V and 2 bases at J, leaving 4 bases unmatched. Per germline, CDR1 MNHEY and CDR2 SVGAGI. The DNA of the CDR3 is TGTGCCAGCAGTTCTAGCGGGAGGCTAGCCTACGAGCAGTACTTC. Protein: CASSSSGRLAYEQYF.

This chain uses TRBV5-1 with TRBJ1-2; TRBD1 agrees at 9 bases. Germline V gives CDR1 SGHRS, CDR2 YFSETQ. V dropped 0 bases and J dropped 6; count of bases not matched to a gene: 6. The CDR3 has 15 residues. The CDR3 spells CASSLGDRAQDGYTF. CDR3 coding DNA: TGCGCCAGCAGCTTGGGGGACAGGGCACAGGATGGCTACACCTTC.

This chain links TRBV30 with TRBJ2-2; TRBD2 matches 11 bases. CDR1 is GTSNPN and CDR2 is SVGIG in the germline V gene (reference sequence). The V segment lost 3 bases and the J segment 6 bases; nucleotides outside the gene matches: 9. CDR3 length equals 16 residues. Here the CDR3 DNA reads TGTGCCTGGAGCGCCCCTAGCGGGAGGCGATCCGGGGAGCTGTTTTTT. This translates into CAWSAPSGRRSGELFF.

This chain uses TRBV30 with TRBJ1-3; D gene unclear. The V end was cut by 2 bases, the J end by 0 bases, with 14 bases between. Germline V gene sequence: CDR1 GTSNPN, CDR2 SVGIG (reference sequence). CDR3 length equals 16 residues. CDR3 residues: CAWSWRTVSSGNTIYF. The CDR3 region has the DNA TGTGCCTGGAGTTGGAGGACTGTTAGCTCTGGAAACACCATATATTTT.

The rearrangement uses TRBV4-3 and TRBJ1-3; a possible D gene is TRBD1 (5 bases). V shed 2 bases and J shed 4 bases, with 15 bases lying between them. Germline V lookup: CDR1 LGHNA, CDR2 YSLEER. The CDR3 consists of 16 residues. As DNA, the CDR3 is TGCGCCAGCAGCCAAAGGGACGCGGGGAGAGGAAACACCATATATTTT. This translates into CASSQRDAGRGNTIYF.

The chain has TRBV9 and TRBJ1-2; D not certain. CDR3 size: 16 residues. Trimming shortened V by 0 bases and J by 4 bases, and 16 bases separated the two germline ends. The germline V gene encodes CDR1 SGDLS and CDR2 YYNGEE. The CDR3 region is CASSVGARAAGYGYTF. For the CDR3, the DNA is TGTGCCAGCAGCGTAGGGGCCCGGGCGGCGGGCTATGGCTACACCTTC.

The rearrangement uses TRBV7-6 and TRBJ2-7; 13 bases align to TRBD2. In germline, CDR1 is SGHVS, CDR2 FNYEAQ. V dropped 5 bases and J dropped 6; count of bases not matched to a gene: 7. This CDR3 has 15 residues. Here the CDR3 reads CASSGGGLAGVEQYF. CDR3 DNA: TGTGCCAGCAGCGGGGGTGGACTAGCGGGAGTCGAGCAGTACTTC.

The chain uses TRBV5-4 and TRBJ2-7; the match to TRBD2 covers 10 bases. CDR1 is SGHNT, CDR2 YYREEE, per germline (reference sequence). V was pared by 4 bases and J by 4 bases, with 11 bases of the junction left unmatched. There are 16 residues in the CDR3. This CDR3 reads CASSTRSSGSWYEQYF. The CDR3 nucleotides are TGTGCCAGCAGCACGCGGTCTAGCGGGAGCTGGTACGAGCAGTACTTC.

The CDR3 DNA is TGTGCCAGCAGCTCTCTTGGGACAGGGATAAACACCGGGGAGCTGTTTTTT. Translation: CASSSLGTGINTGELFF. V and J are TRBV5-6 and TRBJ2-2; TRBD1 agrees at 9 bases. J gave up 2 bases and V 3 bases, and 8 bases lay outside the gene matches. Germline V gives CDR1 SGHDT, CDR2 YYEEEE. The length of the CDR3 is 17 residues.

The chain employs TRBV5-1 and TRBJ1-1; D perhaps matches TRBD1 (5 bases). V dropped 1 base and J dropped 1 base, with 8 bases sitting between them. The CDR3 sequence is 14 residues long. Germline-derived CDR1 and CDR2 are SGHRS and YFSETQ. CDR3 residues: CASSLTQGNTEAFF. In DNA, the CDR3 is TGCGCCAGCAGCTTGACCCAGGGGAACACTGAAGCTTTCTTT. Full variable domain (missing parts from reference TRBV5-1 and TRBJ1-1): KAGVTQTPRYLIKTRGQQVTLSCSPISGHRSVSWYQQTPGQGLQFLFEYFSETQRNKGNFPGRFSGRQFSNSRSEMNVSTLELGDSALYLCASSLTQGNTEAFFGQGTRLTVV.